A single sample gave rise to the 8 T cell receptor beta chains below, sequenced in a study of OX40 agonist ivuxolimab in advanced cancers. Only in-frame clones appear in the TCRdb table, and some are missing; sequencing was by immunoSEQ multiplex PCR. The sample yields around 68,000 clones, about nine tenths seen once. The source was CD4+ or CD8+ T cells sorted from blood, collected in a trial of the OX40 agonist ivuxolimab. These receptors were collected from an adult with an advanced solid tumor such as melanoma, head and neck, liver or kidney cancer.

V usage is TRBV19 and J usage is TRBJ2-7; D could derive from TRBD1 or TRBD2 (5 bases each). The germline V gene encodes CDR1 LNHDA and CDR2 SQIVND (reference sequence). This CDR3 spans 15 amino acids. V dropped 4 bases and J dropped 4 bases, with 17 bases sitting between them. CDR3 region: CASSTSGTAGYEQYF. The CDR3 DNA sequence: TGTGCCAGTAGTACTTCAGGGACGGCAGGGTACGAGCAGTACTTC.

The V gene is TRBV10-1, the J gene TRBJ2-5; D is unclear. This CDR3 comprises 12 residues. V was shortened by 5 bases and J by 0 bases, with 4 bases between the two germline ends. CDR1 and CDR2 from the germline V gene are WNHNN and SYGVQD (reference sequence). CDR3 sequence: CASSKDQETQYF. The CDR3 region has the DNA TGCGCCAGCAGTAAGGACCAAGAGACCCAGTACTTC.

The chain carries TRBV5-1 and TRBJ2-4, with 10 bases fitting TRBD2. Germline assignment: CDR1 SGHRS and CDR2 YFSETQ. V lost 3 bases and J lost 1; bases outside the gene matches: 10. The CDR3 sequence is 18 residues long. CDR3 amino acids: CASSSTSSGSTAKNIQYF. CDR3 sequence (DNA): TGCGCCAGCAGCTCAACCTCTAGCGGGAGTACGGCCAAAAACATTCAGTACTTC.

The chain joins TRBV2 to TRBJ2-3, with no clear D. The CDR3 spans 11 residues. The germline CDR1 and CDR2 sequences are SNHLY and FYNNEI. Trimming removed 7 bases at V and 4 bases at J, with 6 bases between. For the CDR3, the DNA is TGTGCCAGCACGATTGCAGATACGCAGTATTTT. Amino acids: CASTIADTQYF. Complete variable domain (other parts from reference TRBV2 and TRBJ2-3): EPEVTQTPSHQVTQMGQEVILRCVPISNHLYFYWYRQILGQKVEFLVSFYNNEISEKSEIFDDQFSVERPDGSNFTLKIRSTKLEDSAMYFCASTIADTQYFGPGTRLTVL.

The chain employs TRBV29-1 and TRBJ2-1; TRBD2 agrees at 9 bases. The V gene end was trimmed by 2 bases and the J gene end by 4 bases; junction bases not matched to a gene: 6. The CDR3 length is 15 residues. Germline CDR1 and CDR2: SQVTM and ANQGSEA. The CDR3, as DNA: TGCAGCGTTGAATCAGCGGGAGGCCCTTACAATGAGCAGTTCTTC. Its translation is CSVESAGGPYNEQFF.

The V gene is TRBV30, the J gene TRBJ2-4; 10 nucleotides align to TRBD1. Germline CDR1 GTSNPN, CDR2 SVGIG (reference sequence). V shed 0 bases and J 9 bases; nucleotides not matched to a gene: 5. This CDR3 spans 14 amino acids. The CDR3 protein is CAWSVDRGAGIQYF. CDR3 bases: TGTGCCTGGAGTGTGGACAGGGGGGCTGGCATTCAGTACTTC.

A note on this clone: Other nucleotide sequences from this sample produce the same CDR3. The CDR3 protein is CASSLGQNTGELFF. The DNA of the CDR3 is TGCGCCAGCAGCTTGGGGCAGAACACCGGGGAGCTGTTTTTT. V and J are TRBV5-1 and TRBJ2-2; D call uncertain. Germline V CDR1 and CDR2: SGHRS, YFSETQ. This CDR3 is 14 amino acids long. The germline V and J ends were trimmed by 0 bases and 1 base, with 4 bases remaining between them. Full variable domain (outside the CDR3, taken from reference TRBV5-1 and TRBJ2-2): KAGVTQTPRYLIKTRGQQVTLSCSPISGHRSVSWYQQTPGQGLQFLFEYFSETQRNKGNFPGRFSGRQFSNSRSEMNVSTLELGDSALYLCASSLGQNTGELFFGEGSRLTVL.

The chain links TRBV6-1 to TRBJ1-1; D is perhaps TRBD1 (5 bases). The germline gives CDR1 MNHNS, CDR2 SASEGT. V dropped 4 bases and J dropped 1 base, with 10 bases sitting between them. There are 14 residues in the CDR3. The CDR3 DNA reads as TGTGCCAGCAGTGTTCTGCAGGGGAACACTGAAGCTTTCTTT. It codes for CASSVLQGNTEAFF.